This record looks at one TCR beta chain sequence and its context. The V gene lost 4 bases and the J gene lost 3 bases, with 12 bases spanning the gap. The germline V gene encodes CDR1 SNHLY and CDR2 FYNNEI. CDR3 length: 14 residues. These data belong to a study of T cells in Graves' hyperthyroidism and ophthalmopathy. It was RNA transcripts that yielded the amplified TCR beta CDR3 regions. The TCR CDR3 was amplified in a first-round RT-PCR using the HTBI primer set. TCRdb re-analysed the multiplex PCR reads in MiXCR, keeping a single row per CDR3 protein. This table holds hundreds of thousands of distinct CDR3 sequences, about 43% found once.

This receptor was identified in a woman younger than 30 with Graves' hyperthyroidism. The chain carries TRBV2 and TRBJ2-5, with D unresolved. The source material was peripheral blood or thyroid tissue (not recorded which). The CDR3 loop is CASSARSSKETQYF. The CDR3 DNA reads TGTGCCAGCAGTGCTAGGTCCAGCAAAGAGACCCAGTACTTC.